Listed below are T cell receptor beta chains from one sample, sequenced in a study of blood T cells in healthy people across ages. TCRdb analysed the 5' RACE reads with MiXCR anew, one entry per CDR3 protein. The repertoire holds 1 million or so distinct CDR3 sequences, with 20% to 25% as singletons. The sample was also linked to a second study, of T cells of mothers and their children.

The sequenced material came from blood. The receptors stem from a girl aged 2 to 9 in good health. Both conserved end residues are part of each CDR3. A D gene is named only where the DNA matches it firmly. Size is omitted from some rows. Given values are once, few, many or a class for expanded clones.

TRBJ1-3,-,few,TRBV10-3,CAVERTVPSGNTIYF,TGTGCCGTTGAGAGGACGGTGCCCTCTGGAAACACCATATATTTT
TRBJ2-7,TRBD1,many,TRBV29-1,CSVTGQGGSYEQYF,TGCAGCGTTACTGGACAGGGGGGATCCTACGAGCAGTACTTC
TRBJ2-4,-,-,TRBV6-6,CASLLGNIQYF,TGTGCCAGCCTCCTTGGAAACATTCAGTACTTC
TRBJ2-1,TRBD2,-,TRBV7-2,CASSLFAGVGSSEQFF,TGTGCCAGCAGCCTGTTCGCGGGAGTAGGGAGTAGTGAGCAGTTCTTC
TRBJ2-7,-,-,TRBV15,CATSRVSVSSYEQYF,TGTGCCACCAGCAGAGTTAGCGTCAGCTCCTACGAGCAGTACTTC
TRBJ1-5,-,-,TRBV7-2,CASSLDFQPQHF,TGTGCCAGCAGCTTAGATTTTCAGCCCCAGCATTTT
TRBJ2-3,TRBD2,-,TRBV28,CASSDGLAGAVTDTQYF,TGTGCCAGCAGTGATGGACTAGCGGGAGCGGTAACAGATACGCAGTATTTT
TRBJ1-1,TRBD1,-,TRBV12-3/TRBV12-4,CASSFGTGDTEAFF,TGTGCCAGCAGTTTCGGGACAGGGGACACTGAAGCTTTCTTT
TRBJ2-5,TRBD1,few,TRBV7-2,CASSSHGTGQETQYF,TGTGCCAGCAGCTCCCACGGGACAGGCCAAGAGACCCAGTACTTC
TRBJ2-7,-,-,TRBV20-1,CSATLLGTPTDEQYF,TGCAGTGCTACTCTCCTCGGGACGCCCACGGATGAGCAGTACTTC